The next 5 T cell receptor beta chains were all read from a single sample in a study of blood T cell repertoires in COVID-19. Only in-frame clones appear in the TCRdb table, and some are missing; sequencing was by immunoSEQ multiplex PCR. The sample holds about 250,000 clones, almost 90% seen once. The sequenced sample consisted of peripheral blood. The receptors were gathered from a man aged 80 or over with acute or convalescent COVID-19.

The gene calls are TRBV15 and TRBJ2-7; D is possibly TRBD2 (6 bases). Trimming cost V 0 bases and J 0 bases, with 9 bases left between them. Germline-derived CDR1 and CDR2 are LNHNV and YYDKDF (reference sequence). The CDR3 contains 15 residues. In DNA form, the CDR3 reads TGTGCCACCAGCAGAGATCACGGGAGCTCCTACGAGCAGTACTTC. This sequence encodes CATSRDHGSSYEQYF.

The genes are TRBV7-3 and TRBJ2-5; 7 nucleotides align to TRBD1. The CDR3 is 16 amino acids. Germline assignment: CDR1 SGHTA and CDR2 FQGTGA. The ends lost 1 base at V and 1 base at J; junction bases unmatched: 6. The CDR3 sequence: CASSLIGGTVQETQYF. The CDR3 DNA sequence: TGTGCCAGCAGCTTAATAGGGGGCACAGTCCAAGAGACCCAGTACTTC.

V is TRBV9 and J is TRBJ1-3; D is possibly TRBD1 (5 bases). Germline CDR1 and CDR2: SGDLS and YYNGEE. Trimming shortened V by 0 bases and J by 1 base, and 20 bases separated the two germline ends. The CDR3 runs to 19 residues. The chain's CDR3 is CASSVALQGGFGSGNTIYF. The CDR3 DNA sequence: TGTGCCAGCAGCGTAGCGCTGCAGGGCGGATTTGGGTCTGGAAACACCATATATTTT. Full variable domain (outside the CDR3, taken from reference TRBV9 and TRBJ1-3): DSGVTQTPKHLITATGQRVTLRCSPRSGDLSVYWYQQSLDQGLQFLIQYYNGEERAKGNILERFSAQQFPDLHSELNLSSLELGDSALYFCASSVALQGGFGSGNTIYFGEGSWLTVV.

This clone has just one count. This CDR3 reads CASSPGLAGGEGETQYF. CDR3 bases: TGCGCCAGCAGCCCGGGACTAGCGGGAGGTGAGGGAGAGACCCAGTACTTC. This chain uses TRBV5-1 with TRBJ2-5; 15 nucleotides line up with TRBD2. The CDR3 length is 17 residues. V trimming: 4 bases; J trimming: 4 bases; junction bases outside the gene matches: 8. Germline-derived CDR1 and CDR2 are SGHRS and YFSETQ. Filled out from reference TRBV5-1 and TRBJ2-5, the complete variable domain reads KAGVTQTPRYLIKTRGQQVTLSCSPISGHRSVSWYQQTPGQGLQFLFEYFSETQRNKGNFPGRFSGRQFSNSRSEMNVSTLELGDSALYLCASSPGLAGGEGETQYFGPGTRLLVL.

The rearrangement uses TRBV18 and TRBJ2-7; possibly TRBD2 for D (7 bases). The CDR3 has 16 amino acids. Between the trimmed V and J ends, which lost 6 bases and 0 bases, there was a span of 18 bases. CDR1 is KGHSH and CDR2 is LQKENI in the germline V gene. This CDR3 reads CASSPWGGASSYEQYF. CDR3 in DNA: TGTGCCAGCTCGCCCTGGGGGGGGGCGAGCTCCTACGAGCAGTACTTC.